This T cell receptor beta chain was recorded in a study of beta chain features in type 1 diabetes. Study-wide findings and caveats: Shorter TCRB CDR3s, moderately but significantly so, were found in Type 1 diabetes patients in all four CD4+ subsets. In comparison with healthy donors, patients had naive, central memory and Treg TCRB repertoires that appeared more similar.

As every portion of the isolated RNA was reverse transcribed, the sequencing read expressed TCRB transcripts. Sequenced by immunoSEQ multiplex PCR; TCRdb stores in-frame clones only, minus some. Here the sample spans some 640,000 clones, around 15% being singletons. Concerning this clone itself: What it binds is unknown.

The TCR was taken from a man younger than 35 with type 1 diabetes. Sequenced sample: naive CD4+ T cells from blood.

DNA of the CDR3: TGCAGCGGGGACAAAACGAACACTGAAGCTTTCTTT. Encoded protein: CSGDKTNTEAFF. The V and J genes are TRBV29-1 and TRBJ1-1; TRBD1 might be the D (6 bases). CDR1 is SQVTM, CDR2 ANQGSEA, per germline. V lost 7 bases and J 1 base, leaving 10 bases between the germline ends. This CDR3 has 12 residues.